A selection of T cell receptor beta chains follows, all from one sample in a study of T cell repertoires in cytomegalovirus infection. TCRdb independently ran MiXCR on the reads; one entry per CDR3 protein. The table includes roughly 300,000 distinct CDR3 sequences, more than 8% detected once. The material sequenced was PBMCs. Receptor source: a human donor in good health (CMV status not recorded). Some clones in this sample may be carry-over from other donors' samples. CDR3s include the opening cysteine and the closing phenylalanine or tryptophan. Each record gives: J gene, D gene, clone size, V gene, CDR3 DNA, CDR3 protein. D genes are given only for firm matches. Not all rows give a size; the values are once, few, many and, for expanded clones, a class.

J gene: TRBJ2-3; D gene: -; clone size: many; V gene: TRBV7-2; CDR3 DNA: TGTGCCAGCAGCTTAAGGGACTTTTACACAGATACGCAGTATTTT; CDR3 protein: CASSLRDFYTDTQYF
J gene: TRBJ2-2; D gene: TRBD2; clone size: many; V gene: TRBV7-6; CDR3 DNA: TGTGCCAGCAGCTTAGCGGGCAGCGGGGGAGCGAACACCGGGGAGCTGTTTTTT; CDR3 protein: CASSLAGSGGANTGELFF
J gene: TRBJ2-3; D gene: TRBD2; clone size: -; V gene: TRBV19; CDR3 DNA: TGTGCCAGTAAGGTCGGCCTAGCGGGTAGCACAGATACGCAGTATTTT; CDR3 protein: CASKVGLAGSTDTQYF
J gene: TRBJ2-7; D gene: -; clone size: -; V gene: TRBV6-2/TRBV6-3; CDR3 DNA: TGTGCCAGCAATAGCAGGACGAGCTCCTACGAGCAGTACTTC; CDR3 protein: CASNSRTSSYEQYF
J gene: TRBJ2-2; D gene: -; clone size: -; V gene: TRBV6-2/TRBV6-3; CDR3 DNA: TGTGCCAGCAGTTCGATCCGACCGAACACCGGGGAGCTGTTTTTT; CDR3 protein: CASSSIRPNTGELFF
J gene: TRBJ1-2; D gene: -; clone size: -; V gene: TRBV6-2/TRBV6-3; CDR3 DNA: TGTGCCAGCAGTTACTCCGCGATATCGAATGGCTACACCTTC; CDR3 protein: CASSYSAISNGYTF
J gene: TRBJ1-4; D gene: TRBD1; clone size: -; V gene: TRBV12-3/TRBV12-4; CDR3 DNA: TGTGCCAGCAGCCTCGGGACAGTTCAGACTAATGAAAAACTGTTTTTT; CDR3 protein: CASSLGTVQTNEKLFF
J gene: TRBJ1-3; D gene: TRBD1; clone size: many; V gene: TRBV7-2; CDR3 DNA: TGTGCCAGCAGTAAGACCGGGACAGGGTCCTCTGGAAACACCATATATTTT; CDR3 protein: CASSKTGTGSSGNTIYF
J gene: TRBJ1-5; D gene: -; clone size: many; V gene: TRBV7-8; CDR3 DNA: TGTGCCAGCAGCCATGGGACGGCATATAGCAATCAGCCCCAGCATTTT; CDR3 protein: CASSHGTAYSNQPQHF
J gene: TRBJ2-7; D gene: TRBD2; clone size: many; V gene: TRBV7-2; CDR3 DNA: TGTGCCAGCAGCTTATCGGGAGGCTCCTCGGAGCAGTACTTC; CDR3 protein: CASSLSGGSSEQYF
J gene: TRBJ2-7; D gene: TRBD2; clone size: few; V gene: TRBV30; CDR3 DNA: TGTGCCTGGAGACCCAGCGGGAGATACTACGAGCAGTACTTC; CDR3 protein: CAWRPSGRYYEQYF
J gene: TRBJ2-6; D gene: -; clone size: -; V gene: TRBV2; CDR3 DNA: TGTGCCAGCAGTGTTGGTGGTGGGGCCAACGTCCTGACTTTC; CDR3 protein: CASSVGGGANVLTF
J gene: TRBJ1-1; D gene: -; clone size: few; V gene: TRBV7-6; CDR3 DNA: TGTGCCAGCAGCTCCCGGCTCACTGAAGCTTTCTTT; CDR3 protein: CASSSRLTEAFF
J gene: TRBJ2-7; D gene: -; clone size: few; V gene: TRBV6-2/TRBV6-3; CDR3 DNA: TGTGCCAGCAGTTACTCGATGGATTCCGACGAGCAGTACTTC; CDR3 protein: CASSYSMDSDEQYF
J gene: TRBJ2-3; D gene: -; clone size: many; V gene: TRBV7-2; CDR3 DNA: TGTGCCAGCAGCCAGAGGAGTGTAGAAGGGGGTCTGGATACGCAGTATTTT; CDR3 protein: CASSQRSVEGGLDTQYF
J gene: TRBJ1-2; D gene: -; clone size: -; V gene: TRBV4-3; CDR3 DNA: TGCGCCAGCAGCCAAGATTCAGGAGCAGGGAGAAACTATGGCTACACCTTC; CDR3 protein: CASSQDSGAGRNYGYTF
J gene: TRBJ1-4; D gene: -; clone size: -; V gene: TRBV28; CDR3 DNA: TGTGCCAGCAGTTCCTCGGCGGGGCTAGCTAATGAAAAACTGTTTTTT; CDR3 protein: CASSSSAGLANEKLFF
J gene: TRBJ2-1; D gene: TRBD2; clone size: -; V gene: TRBV6-6; CDR3 DNA: TGTGCCATCTTAGCGGGGCCTAGCTCCTACAATGAGCAGTTCTTC; CDR3 protein: CAILAGPSSYNEQFF
J gene: TRBJ2-1; D gene: -; clone size: many; V gene: TRBV7-2; CDR3 DNA: TGTGCCAGCAACCAGGGGGGAACGCAAGGTCGCAATGAGCAGTTCTTC; CDR3 protein: CASNQGGTQGRNEQFF
J gene: TRBJ2-1; D gene: -; clone size: -; V gene: TRBV28; CDR3 DNA: TGTGCCAGCAGTTTGCCGGGGAGTTTTTACAATGAGCAGTTCTTC; CDR3 protein: CASSLPGSFYNEQFF
J gene: TRBJ2-1; D gene: TRBD2; clone size: many; V gene: TRBV7-2; CDR3 DNA: TGTGCCAGCAGCTTAGGGGAACTAGCGTACTGGGATGAGCAGTTCTTC; CDR3 protein: CASSLGELAYWDEQFF
J gene: TRBJ1-5; D gene: -; clone size: -; V gene: TRBV15; CDR3 DNA: TGTGCCACCAGCACCTACCCCCCGAGGGTTCCTCCCTCGAGGGATAGCAATCAGCCCCAGCATTTT; CDR3 protein: CATSTYPPRVPPSRDSNQPQHF
J gene: TRBJ2-5; D gene: -; clone size: -; V gene: TRBV25-1; CDR3 DNA: TGTGCCAGCAGTGAGACCCCCGCCACAATAGAGACCCAGTACTTC; CDR3 protein: CASSETPATIETQYF
J gene: TRBJ1-1; D gene: -; clone size: few; V gene: TRBV4-1; CDR3 DNA: TGCGCCAGCAGCCAAGGGCTCACTGAAGCTTTCTTT; CDR3 protein: CASSQGLTEAFF
J gene: TRBJ1-5; D gene: TRBD1; clone size: many; V gene: TRBV6-2/TRBV6-3; CDR3 DNA: TGTGCCAGCAGTTATGCCGGGACAGGGGGCTCCAATCAGCCCCAGCATTTT; CDR3 protein: CASSYAGTGGSNQPQHF
J gene: TRBJ2-5; D gene: -; clone size: few; V gene: TRBV2; CDR3 DNA: TGTGCCAGCAGAGCAGGGGTGTACCAAGAGACCCAGTACTTC; CDR3 protein: CASRAGVYQETQYF
J gene: TRBJ2-2; D gene: TRBD2; clone size: -; V gene: TRBV15; CDR3 DNA: TGTGCCACCAGCAGAGTGGCGGGAGGGCGGGACGGGGAGCTGTTTTTT; CDR3 protein: CATSRVAGGRDGELFF
J gene: TRBJ2-7; D gene: TRBD1; clone size: -; V gene: TRBV12-3/TRBV12-4; CDR3 DNA: TGTGCCAGCAGTTTAGTCGGGGACAGGGGGGACGAGCAGTACTTC; CDR3 protein: CASSLVGDRGDEQYF
J gene: TRBJ1-4; D gene: TRBD1; clone size: -; V gene: TRBV9; CDR3 DNA: TGTGCCAGCAGCCTGGGACAGTCTCTCGAAAAACTGTTTTTT; CDR3 protein: CASSLGQSLEKLFF